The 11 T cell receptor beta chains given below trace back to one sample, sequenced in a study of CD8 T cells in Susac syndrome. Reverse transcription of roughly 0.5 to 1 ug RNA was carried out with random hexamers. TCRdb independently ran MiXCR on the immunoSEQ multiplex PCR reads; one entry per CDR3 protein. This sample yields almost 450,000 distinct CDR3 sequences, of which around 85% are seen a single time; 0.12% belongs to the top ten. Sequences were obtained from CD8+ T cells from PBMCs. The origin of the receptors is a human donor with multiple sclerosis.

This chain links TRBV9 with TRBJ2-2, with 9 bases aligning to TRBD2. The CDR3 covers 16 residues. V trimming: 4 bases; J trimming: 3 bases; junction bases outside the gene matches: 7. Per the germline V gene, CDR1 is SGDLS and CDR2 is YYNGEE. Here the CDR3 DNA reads TGTGCCAGCAGCCCGACTAGCGGTCCTTACACCGGGGAGCTGTTTTTT. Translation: CASSPTSGPYTGELFF.

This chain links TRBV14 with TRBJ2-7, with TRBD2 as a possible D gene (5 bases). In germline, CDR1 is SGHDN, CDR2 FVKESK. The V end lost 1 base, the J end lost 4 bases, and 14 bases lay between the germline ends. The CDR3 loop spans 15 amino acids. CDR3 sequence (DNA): TGTGCCAGCAGCCAAGGCCTAGCCGTAACTTACGAGCAGTACTTC. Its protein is CASSQGLAVTYEQYF.

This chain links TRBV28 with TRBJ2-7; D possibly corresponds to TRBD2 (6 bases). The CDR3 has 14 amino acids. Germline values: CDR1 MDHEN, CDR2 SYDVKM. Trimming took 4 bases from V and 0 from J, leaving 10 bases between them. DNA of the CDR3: TGTGCCAGCAGTTGGACTACCCGCTCCTACGAGCAGTACTTC. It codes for CASSWTTRSYEQYF. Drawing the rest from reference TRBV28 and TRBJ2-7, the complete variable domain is DVKVTQSSRYLVKRTGEKVFLECVQDMDHENMFWYRQDPGLGLRLIYFSYDVKMKEKGDIPEGYSVSREKKERFSLILESASTNQTSMYLCASSWTTRSYEQYFGPGTRLTVT.

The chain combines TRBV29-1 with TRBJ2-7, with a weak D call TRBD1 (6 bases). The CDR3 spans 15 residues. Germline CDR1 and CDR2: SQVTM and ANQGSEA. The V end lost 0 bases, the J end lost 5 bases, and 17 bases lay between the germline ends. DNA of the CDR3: TGCAGCGTTGAAGACCGGACAGACTCGAATCACGAGCAGTACTTC. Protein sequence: CSVEDRTDSNHEQYF.

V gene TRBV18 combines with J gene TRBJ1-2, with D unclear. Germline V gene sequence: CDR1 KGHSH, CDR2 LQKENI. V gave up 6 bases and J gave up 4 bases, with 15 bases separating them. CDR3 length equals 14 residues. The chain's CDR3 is CASSTGNWGYGYTF. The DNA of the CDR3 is TGTGCCAGCTCTACGGGAAATTGGGGCTATGGCTACACCTTC.

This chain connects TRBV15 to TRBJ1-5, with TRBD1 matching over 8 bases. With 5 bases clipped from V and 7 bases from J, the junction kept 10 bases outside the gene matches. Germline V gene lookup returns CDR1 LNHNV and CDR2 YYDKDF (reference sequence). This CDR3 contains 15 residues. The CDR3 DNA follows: TGTGCCACCAGCTTAGACAGGGGTCACGTACAGCCCCAGCATTTT. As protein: CATSLDRGHVQPQHF.

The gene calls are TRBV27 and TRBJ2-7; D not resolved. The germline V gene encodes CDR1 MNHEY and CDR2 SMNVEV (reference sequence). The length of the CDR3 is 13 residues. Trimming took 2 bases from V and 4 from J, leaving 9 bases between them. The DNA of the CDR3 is TGTGCCAGCAGTTTAAGTTCGGCTTACGAGCAGTACTTC. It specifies CASSLSSAYEQYF.

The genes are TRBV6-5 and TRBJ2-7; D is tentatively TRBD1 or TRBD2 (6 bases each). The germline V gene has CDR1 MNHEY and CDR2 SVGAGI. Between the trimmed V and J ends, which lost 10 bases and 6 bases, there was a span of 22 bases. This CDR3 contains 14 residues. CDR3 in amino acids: CATSVGGVGLEQYF. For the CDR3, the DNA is TGTGCCACCTCAGTGGGGGGCGTAGGTCTCGAGCAGTACTTC.

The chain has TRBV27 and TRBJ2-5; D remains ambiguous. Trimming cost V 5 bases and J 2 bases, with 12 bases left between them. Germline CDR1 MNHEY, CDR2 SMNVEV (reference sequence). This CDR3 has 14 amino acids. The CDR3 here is CASSPLVPQETQYF. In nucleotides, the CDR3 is TGTGCCAGCAGTCCCCTAGTCCCGCAAGAGACCCAGTACTTC.

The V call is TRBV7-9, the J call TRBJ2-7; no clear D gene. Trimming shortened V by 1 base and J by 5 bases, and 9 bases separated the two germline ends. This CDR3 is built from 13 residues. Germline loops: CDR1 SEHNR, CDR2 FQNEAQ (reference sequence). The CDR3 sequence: CASSLGGSHEQYF. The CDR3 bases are TGTGCCAGCAGCTTAGGAGGTTCCCACGAGCAGTACTTC.

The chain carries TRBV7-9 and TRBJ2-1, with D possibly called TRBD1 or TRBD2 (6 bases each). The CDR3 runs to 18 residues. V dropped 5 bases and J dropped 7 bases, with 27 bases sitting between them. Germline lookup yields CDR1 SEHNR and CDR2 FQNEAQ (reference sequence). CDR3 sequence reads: CASSPRGQGRLFENEQFF. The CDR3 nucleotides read TGTGCCAGCAGCCCCCGGGGGCAGGGTCGACTGTTCGAGAATGAGCAGTTCTTC.